What follows describes a single T cell receptor beta chain. Its specificity is not known. This sample stems from a study of T cell responses to AZD1222 COVID-19 vaccine. The V gene lost 4 bases and the J gene lost 6 bases, with 15 bases spanning the gap. The CDR3 contains 15 residues. CDR1 and CDR2 (germline): SGHAT, FQNNGV. Findings and limits, study-wide: Baseline seropositives among AZD1222 recipients totaled only 5 or 6. Spike as a whole was targeted by vaccine-associated CD4 TCRs, dominant at 160-218 and 743-854. Clonal diversity was possibly underestimated; the donors were predominantly white British and more often female.

Second-dose recipients at about 4 or about 12 weeks were treated as one pooled group. Using immunoSEQ multiplex PCR, the repertoire was profiled, and TCRdb retains in-frame clones only, with some absent. The sample has roughly 120,000 clones; about 94% are singletons. The source of this sequence is an adult who received the AZD1222 COVID-19 vaccine. The chain combines TRBV11-2 with TRBJ2-2; TRBD1 might be the D (7 bases). The sample was peripheral blood, taken 28 days after the second AZD1222 dose. The chain's CDR3 is CASSSLQGGPGELFF. CDR3 nucleotides: TGTGCCAGCAGCTCCTTGCAGGGGGGTCCCGGGGAGCTGTTTTTT.